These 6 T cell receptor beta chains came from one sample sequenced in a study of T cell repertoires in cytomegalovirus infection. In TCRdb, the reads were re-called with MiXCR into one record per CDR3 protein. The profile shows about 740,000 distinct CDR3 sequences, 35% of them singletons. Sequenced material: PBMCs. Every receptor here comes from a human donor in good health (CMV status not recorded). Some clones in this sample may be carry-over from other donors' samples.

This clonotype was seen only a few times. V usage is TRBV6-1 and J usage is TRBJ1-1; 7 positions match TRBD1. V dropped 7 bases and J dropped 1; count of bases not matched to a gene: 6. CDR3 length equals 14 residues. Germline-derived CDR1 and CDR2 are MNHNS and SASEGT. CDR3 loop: CASIRQGWNTEAFF. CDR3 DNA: TGTGCCAGCATTCGACAGGGCTGGAACACTGAAGCTTTCTTT.

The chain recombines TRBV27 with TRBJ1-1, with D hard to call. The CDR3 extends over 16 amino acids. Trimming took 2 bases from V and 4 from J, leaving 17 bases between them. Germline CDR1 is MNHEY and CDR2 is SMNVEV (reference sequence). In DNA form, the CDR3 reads TGTGCCAGCAGTTTAAGGGAGGACCTCCGTGGCACTGAAGCTTTCTTT. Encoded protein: CASSLREDLRGTEAFF.

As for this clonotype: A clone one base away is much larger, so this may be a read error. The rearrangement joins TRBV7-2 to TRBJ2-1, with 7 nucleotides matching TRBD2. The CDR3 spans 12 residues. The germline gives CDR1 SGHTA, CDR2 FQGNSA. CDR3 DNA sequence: TGTGCCAGCAGCCGACTAGCACGTGAGCAGTGCTTC. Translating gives CASSRLAREQCF.

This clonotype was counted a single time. CDR3 in DNA: TGTGCCAGCTCACCACCGTTCGAACATAGCAATCAGCCCCAGCATTTT. Translating it yields CASSPPFEHSNQPQHF. The genes are TRBV18 and TRBJ1-5; D remains ambiguous. Per the germline V gene, CDR1 is KGHSH and CDR2 is LQKENI. V shed 0 bases and J shed 0 bases, with 9 bases lying between them. CDR3 length equals 16 residues.

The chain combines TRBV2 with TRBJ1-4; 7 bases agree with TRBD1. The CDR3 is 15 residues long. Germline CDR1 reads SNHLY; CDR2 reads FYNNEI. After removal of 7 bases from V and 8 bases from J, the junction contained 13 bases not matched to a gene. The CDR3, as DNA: TGTGCCAGCAATTGGGAGGGGGCCCGCCGGGAAAAACTGTTTTTT. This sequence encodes CASNWEGARREKLFF.

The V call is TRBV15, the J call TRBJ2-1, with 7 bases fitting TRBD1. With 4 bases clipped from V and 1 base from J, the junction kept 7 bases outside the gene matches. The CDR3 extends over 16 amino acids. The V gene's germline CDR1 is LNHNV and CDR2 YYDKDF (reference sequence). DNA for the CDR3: TGTGCCACCAGCACCTGGCAGGGGGAGTCCTACAATGAGCAGTTCTTC. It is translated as CATSTWQGESYNEQFF.